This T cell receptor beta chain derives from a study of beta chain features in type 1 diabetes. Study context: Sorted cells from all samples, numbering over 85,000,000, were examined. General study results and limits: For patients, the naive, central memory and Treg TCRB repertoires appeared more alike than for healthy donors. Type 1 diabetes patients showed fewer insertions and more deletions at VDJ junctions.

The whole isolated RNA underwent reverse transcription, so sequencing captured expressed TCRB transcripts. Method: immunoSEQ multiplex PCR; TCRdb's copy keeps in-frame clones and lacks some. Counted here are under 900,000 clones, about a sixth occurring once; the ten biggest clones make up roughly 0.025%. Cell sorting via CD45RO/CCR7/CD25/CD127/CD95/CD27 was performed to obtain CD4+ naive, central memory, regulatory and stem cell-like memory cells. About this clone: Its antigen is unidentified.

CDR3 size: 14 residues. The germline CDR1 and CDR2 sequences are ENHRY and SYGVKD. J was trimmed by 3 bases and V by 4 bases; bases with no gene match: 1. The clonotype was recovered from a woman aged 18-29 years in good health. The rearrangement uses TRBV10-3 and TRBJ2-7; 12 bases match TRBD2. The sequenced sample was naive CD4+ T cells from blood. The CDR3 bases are TGTGCCATCAGTGGGACTAGCGGGGACTACGAGCAGTACTTC. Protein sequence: CAISGTSGDYEQYF.